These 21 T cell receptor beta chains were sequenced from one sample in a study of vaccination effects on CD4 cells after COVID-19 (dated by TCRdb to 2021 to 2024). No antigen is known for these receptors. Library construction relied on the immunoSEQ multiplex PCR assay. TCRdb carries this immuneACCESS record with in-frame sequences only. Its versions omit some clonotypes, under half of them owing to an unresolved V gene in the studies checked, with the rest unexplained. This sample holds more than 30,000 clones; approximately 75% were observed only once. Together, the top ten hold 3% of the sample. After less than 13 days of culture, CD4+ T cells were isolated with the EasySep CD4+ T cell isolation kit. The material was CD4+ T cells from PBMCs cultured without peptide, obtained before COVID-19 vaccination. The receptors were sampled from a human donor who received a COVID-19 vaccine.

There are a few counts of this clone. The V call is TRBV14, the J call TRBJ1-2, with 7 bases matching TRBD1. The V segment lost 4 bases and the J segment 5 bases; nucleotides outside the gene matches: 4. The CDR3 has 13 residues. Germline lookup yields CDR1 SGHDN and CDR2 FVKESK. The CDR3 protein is CASSRDSYYGYTF. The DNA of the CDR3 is TGTGCCAGCAGCCGGGACAGCTATTATGGCTACACCTTC.

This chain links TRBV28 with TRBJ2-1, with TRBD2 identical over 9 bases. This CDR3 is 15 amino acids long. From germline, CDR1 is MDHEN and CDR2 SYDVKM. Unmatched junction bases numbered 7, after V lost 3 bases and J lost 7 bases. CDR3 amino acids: CASSFLTSGRNEQFF. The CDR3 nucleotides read TGTGCCAGCAGTTTCTTAACTAGCGGGCGGAATGAGCAGTTCTTC.

As DNA, the CDR3 is TGCGCCAGCAGCCGGACCGGACAGGGGAATCAGCCCCAGCATTTT. Protein product: CASSRTGQGNQPQHF. The gene calls are TRBV4-3 and TRBJ1-5, with 9 positions matching TRBD1. The CDR3 is made up of 15 amino acids. V trimming: 4 bases; J trimming: 4 bases; junction bases outside the gene matches: 5. Per the germline V gene, CDR1 is LGHNA and CDR2 is YSLEER.

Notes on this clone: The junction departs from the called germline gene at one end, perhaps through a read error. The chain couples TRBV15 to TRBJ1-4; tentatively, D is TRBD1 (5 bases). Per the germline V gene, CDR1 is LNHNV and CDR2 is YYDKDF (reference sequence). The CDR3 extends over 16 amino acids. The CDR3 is CATSREVGTGNGKLFF. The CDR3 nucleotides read TGTGCCACCAGCAGAGAGGTCGGGACTGGTAATGGAAAACTGTTTTTT.

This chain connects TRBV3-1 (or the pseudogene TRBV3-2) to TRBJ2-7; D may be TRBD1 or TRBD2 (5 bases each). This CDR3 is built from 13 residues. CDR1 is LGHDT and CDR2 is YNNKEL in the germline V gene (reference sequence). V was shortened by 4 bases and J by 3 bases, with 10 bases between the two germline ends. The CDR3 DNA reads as TGTGCCAGCAGCCCGACAGACTACTACGAGCAGTACTTC. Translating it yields CASSPTDYYEQYF.

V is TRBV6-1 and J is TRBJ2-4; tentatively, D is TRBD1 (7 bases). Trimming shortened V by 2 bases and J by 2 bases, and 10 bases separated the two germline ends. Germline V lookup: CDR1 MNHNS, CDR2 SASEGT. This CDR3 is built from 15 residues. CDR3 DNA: TGTGCCAGCAGTGAACAGGGGGGAACCAAAAACATTCAGTACTTC. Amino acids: CASSEQGGTKNIQYF.

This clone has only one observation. CDR3: CASSEALLGAQPQHF. CDR3 nucleotides: TGTGCCAGCAGTGAAGCGCTTCTAGGGGCTCAGCCCCAGCATTTT. This rearrangement joins TRBV6-1 to TRBJ1-5; D perhaps matches TRBD1 (5 bases). Germline V gene sequence: CDR1 MNHNS, CDR2 SASEGT. V was clipped by 0 bases and J by 6 bases, with 12 bases between them. The CDR3 is made up of 15 amino acids.

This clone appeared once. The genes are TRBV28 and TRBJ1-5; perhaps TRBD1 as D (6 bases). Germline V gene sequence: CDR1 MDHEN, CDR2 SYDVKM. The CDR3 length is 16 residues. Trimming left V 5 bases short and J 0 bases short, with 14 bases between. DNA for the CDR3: TGTGCCAGCAGTGATATACAGGGCACTAGCAATCAGCCCCAGCATTTT. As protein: CASSDIQGTSNQPQHF.

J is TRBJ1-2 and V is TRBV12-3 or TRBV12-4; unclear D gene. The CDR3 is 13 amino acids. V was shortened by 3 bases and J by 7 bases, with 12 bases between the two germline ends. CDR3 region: CASSLIREAGYTF. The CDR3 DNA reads TGTGCCAGCAGTTTGATTAGGGAGGCTGGCTACACCTTC.

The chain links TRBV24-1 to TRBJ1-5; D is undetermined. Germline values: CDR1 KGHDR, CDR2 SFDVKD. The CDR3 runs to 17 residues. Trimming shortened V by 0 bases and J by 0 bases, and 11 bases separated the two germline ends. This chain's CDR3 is CATSDLRVHYSNQPQHF. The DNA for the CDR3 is TGTGCCACCAGTGATTTGCGGGTACACTATAGCAATCAGCCCCAGCATTTT.

CDR3 sequence reads: CASRPPEGYYTF. CDR3 in DNA: TGTGCCAGCAGACCCCCGGAGGGTTACTACACCTTC. This sequence joins TRBV6-6 and TRBJ1-2; no reliable D call. The CDR3 has 12 amino acids. V was shortened by 6 bases and J by 10 bases, with 15 bases between the two germline ends. Germline CDR1 and CDR2: MNHNY and SVGAGI (reference sequence).

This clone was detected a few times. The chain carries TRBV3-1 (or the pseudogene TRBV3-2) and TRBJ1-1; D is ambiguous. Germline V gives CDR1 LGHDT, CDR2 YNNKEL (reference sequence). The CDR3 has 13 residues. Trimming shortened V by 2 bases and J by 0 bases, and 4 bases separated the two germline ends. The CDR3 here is CASSQLLNTEAFF. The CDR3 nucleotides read TGTGCCAGCAGCCAATTGCTGAACACTGAAGCTTTCTTT.

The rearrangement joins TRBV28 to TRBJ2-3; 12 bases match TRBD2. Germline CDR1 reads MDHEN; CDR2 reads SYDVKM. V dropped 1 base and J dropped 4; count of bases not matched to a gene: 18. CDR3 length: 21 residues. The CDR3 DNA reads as TGTGCCAGCAGTTTATTCCGCCCCCTCAGACTAGCGGGAGTAGGCGCAGATACGCAGTATTTT. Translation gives CASSLFRPLRLAGVGADTQYF.

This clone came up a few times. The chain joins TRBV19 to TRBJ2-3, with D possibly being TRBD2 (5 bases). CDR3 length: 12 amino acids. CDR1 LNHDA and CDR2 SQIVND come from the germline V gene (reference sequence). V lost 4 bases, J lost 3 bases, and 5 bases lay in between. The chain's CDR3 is CASSRRTDTQYF. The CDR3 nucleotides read TGTGCCAGTAGTAGGAGGACAGATACGCAGTATTTT. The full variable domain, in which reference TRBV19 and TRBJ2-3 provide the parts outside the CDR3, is DGGITQSPKYLFRKEGQNVTLSCEQNLNHDAMYWYRQDPGQGLRLIYYSQIVNDFQKGDIAEGYSVSREKKESFPLTVTSAQKNPTAFYLCASSRRTDTQYFGPGTRLTVL.

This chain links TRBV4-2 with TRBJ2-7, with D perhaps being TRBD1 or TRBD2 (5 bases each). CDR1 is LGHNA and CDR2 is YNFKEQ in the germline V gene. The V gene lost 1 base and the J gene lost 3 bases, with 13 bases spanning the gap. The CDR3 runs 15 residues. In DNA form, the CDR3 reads TGTGCCAGCAGCCAAGCCGGGACGGCGGACTACGAGCAGTACTTC. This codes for CASSQAGTADYEQYF.

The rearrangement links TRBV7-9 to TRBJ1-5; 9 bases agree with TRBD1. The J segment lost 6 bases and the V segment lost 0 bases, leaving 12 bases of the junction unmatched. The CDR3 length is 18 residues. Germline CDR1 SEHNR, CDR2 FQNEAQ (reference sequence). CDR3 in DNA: TGTGCCAGCAGCTTAGCGAGTCCCGGGACAGGGTTCGGTCAGCCCCAGCATTTT. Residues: CASSLASPGTGFGQPQHF.

The CDR3 loop is CASSQTSGGRYEQYF. CDR3 coding DNA: TGTGCCAGCAGCCAGACTAGCGGGGGGCGGTACGAGCAGTACTTC. The chain combines TRBV6-5 with TRBJ2-7; TRBD2 matches at 13 bases. The CDR3 is 15 amino acids. Trimming cost V 6 bases and J 4 bases; bases outside gene matches: 6. Germline V gives CDR1 MNHEY, CDR2 SVGAGI.

CDR3 amino acids: CASSFGSLNTEAFF. The CDR3 bases are TGTGCCAGCAGCTTCGGGAGCTTGAACACTGAAGCTTTCTTT. This chain links TRBV5-4 with TRBJ1-1; D remains ambiguous. The V and J ends lost 2 bases and 0 bases respectively, with 8 bases between them. Germline loops: CDR1 SGHNT, CDR2 YYREEE (reference sequence). This CDR3 has 14 residues. The full variable domain, in which reference TRBV5-4 and TRBJ1-1 provide the parts outside the CDR3, is ETGVTQSPTHLIKTRGQQVTLRCSSQSGHNTVSWYQQALGQGPQFIFQYYREEENGRGNFPPRFSGLQFPNYSSELNVNALELDDSALYLCASSFGSLNTEAFFGQGTRLTVV.

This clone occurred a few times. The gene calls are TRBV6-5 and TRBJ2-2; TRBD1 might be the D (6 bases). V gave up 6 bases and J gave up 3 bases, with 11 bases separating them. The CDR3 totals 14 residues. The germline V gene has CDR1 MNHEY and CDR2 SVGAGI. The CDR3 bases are TGTGCCAGCAGCCCGGACAGATACACCGGGGAGCTGTTTTTT. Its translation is CASSPDRYTGELFF.

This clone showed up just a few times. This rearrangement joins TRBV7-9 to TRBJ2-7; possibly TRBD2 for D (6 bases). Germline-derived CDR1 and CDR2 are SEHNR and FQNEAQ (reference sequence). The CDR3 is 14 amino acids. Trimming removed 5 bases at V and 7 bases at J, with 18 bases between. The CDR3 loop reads CASSPGWRVREQYF. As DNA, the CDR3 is TGTGCCAGCAGCCCGGGTTGGAGGGTGCGGGAGCAGTACTTC.

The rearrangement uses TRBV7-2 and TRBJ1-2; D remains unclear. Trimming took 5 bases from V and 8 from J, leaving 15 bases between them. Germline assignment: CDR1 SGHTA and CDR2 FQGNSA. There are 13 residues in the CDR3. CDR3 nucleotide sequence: TGTGCCAGCAGCCCGCCGACACAGAGGGGCTACACCTTC. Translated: CASSPPTQRGYTF.